The TCR beta chain described here comes from a study of blood T cells in healthy people across ages. Germline CDR1 MNHEY, CDR2 SMNVEV (reference sequence). There are 13 residues in the CDR3. A second roughly 6 to 12 cycle PCR used barcoded and J-beta primers. TCRdb re-analysed the 5' RACE reads in MiXCR, keeping a single row per CDR3 protein. The sample includes 500,000 to 550,000 distinct CDR3 sequences, about 25% of them seen just once. The same sample was also studied in work on T cells of mothers and their children. Turning to that study: For the second PCR, the M1S primer put in sample barcodes and 2-4 random nucleotides. An overlap that was slightly higher, though non-significant, was seen in related mother-child pairs versus unrelated pairs.

The chain employs TRBV27 and TRBJ2-1, with D perhaps assigned TRBD1 or TRBD2 (5 bases each). The closer fit of TRBJ2-7 to the DNA end suggests the J call may be wrong. Material for sequencing was blood. The receptor comes from a boy aged 10-17 years in good health. The CDR3 region is CASSLTGQYEQYF. The CDR3 bases are TGTGCCAGCAGCCTGACGGGGCAGTACGAGCAGTACTTC.